These 5 T cell receptor beta chains share one sample of origin, sequenced in a study of T cell repertoires in cytomegalovirus infection. Each CDR3 protein gets one entry after TCRdb re-called the reads with MiXCR. The sample shows about 890,000 distinct CDR3 sequences, 31% of them seen only once. Their cognate antigens are unknown. This material consisted of cultured CD8+ T cells from PBMCs, taken from culture after CMV antigen stimulation. These receptors came from a human donor in good health (CMV status not recorded). Some clones in this sample may be carry-over from other donors' samples.

This clonotype has just a few counts. This chain joins TRBV7-2 and TRBJ1-1; D is uncertain. Germline V gene sequence: CDR1 SGHTA, CDR2 FQGNSA. Trimming left V 2 bases short and J 11 bases short, with 6 bases between. The CDR3 is made up of 10 amino acids. The DNA of the CDR3 is TGTGCCAGCAGCTTAAGATCGGCTTTCTTT. Encoded protein: CASSLRSAFF.

CDR3 coding DNA: TGTGCCAGCAGATACACCACAGGGGGCGATGAAAAACTGTTTTTT. The encoded protein is CASRYTTGGDEKLFF. The chain employs TRBV2 and TRBJ1-4; 9 bases are a match to TRBD1. The V segment lost 6 bases and the J segment 6 bases; nucleotides outside the gene matches: 8. In germline, CDR1 is SNHLY, CDR2 FYNNEI. This CDR3 is 15 amino acids long. Combining the CDR3 with reference TRBV2 and TRBJ1-4 gives the whole variable domain EPEVTQTPSHQVTQMGQEVILRCVPISNHLYFYWYRQILGQKVEFLVSFYNNEISEKSEIFDDQFSVERPDGSNFTLKIRSTKLEDSAMYFCASRYTTGGDEKLFFGSGTQLSVL.

To note about this clonotype: A read error may explain this, as a much larger clone is one base away. The chain combines TRBV10-2 with TRBJ1-1; the D is unclear. The CDR3 is 11 residues long. CDR1 WSHSY and CDR2 SAAADI come from the germline V gene. The CDR3 nucleotides are TGCGCCAGAAGTGGAAGAGGGGAAGCTTTCTTT. Translated, it gives CARSGRGEAFF.

This clonotype was counted a few times. The chain combines TRBV9 with TRBJ1-5; D call uncertain. The CDR3 has 15 amino acids. Looked up from germline, CDR1 is SGDLS and CDR2 is YYNGEE. The germline V and J ends were trimmed by 4 bases and 1 base, with 12 bases remaining between them. The DNA for the CDR3 is TGTGCCAGCAGCCCCACGTCGGCGAGCAATCAGCCCCAGCATTTT. Its protein is CASSPTSASNQPQHF.

Written as DNA, the CDR3 is TGTGCCAGCATCGGGACGTCTATGAGCTCCTACAATGAGCAGTTCTTC. As protein: CASIGTSMSSYNEQFF. The rearrangement joins TRBV2 to TRBJ2-1; the D call may be TRBD1 or TRBD2 (5 bases each). Germline V lookup: CDR1 SNHLY, CDR2 FYNNEI. Trimming stripped 7 bases from V and 0 bases from J, with 16 bases between. CDR3 length: 16 residues.